A selection of T cell receptor beta chains follows, all from one sample in a study of persistence of HIV-infected CD4 T cells. Their specific antigens are unknown. Only in-frame clones appear in the TCRdb table, and some are missing; sequencing was by immunoSEQ multiplex PCR. The sample shows roughly 30,000 clones, roughly three quarters of them seen only once. Sequenced here: CD4+ T cells sorted from PBMCs after roughly 18-hour stimulation, sampled from a patient who received antiretroviral therapy. The receptors originated from an adult woman with HIV who was CMV-seropositive. Both conserved end residues are part of each CDR3. Fields, in order: V gene, D gene, J gene, clone size, CDR3 protein, CDR3 DNA. The D gene is left open where the match is weak. Clone size appears in some rows only: once, few, many, or a class for an expanded clone.

V: TRBV9
D: .
J: TRBJ1-2
size: .
CDR3: CASSALGQLTSSGGYTF
DNA: TGTGCCAGCAGCGCACTCGGACAGCTTACCTCTTCAGGGGGCTACACCTTC

V: TRBV27
D: .
J: TRBJ1-1
size: once
CDR3: CASRSSLRNTEAFF
DNA: TGTGCCAGCAGATCTTCCTTGCGGAACACTGAAGCTTTCTTT

V: TRBV4-2
D: .
J: TRBJ2-3
size: .
CDR3: CASSQPISASGSTDTQYF
DNA: TGTGCCAGCAGCCAACCCATCTCGGCAAGCGGGAGCACAGATACGCAGTATTTT

V: TRBV5-1
D: .
J: TRBJ1-5
size: .
CDR3: CASRLDSGGANQPQHF
DNA: TGCGCCAGCAGGTTAGACTCGGGGGGGGCTAATCAGCCCCAGCATTTT

V: TRBV7-7
D: TRBD2
J: TRBJ2-1
size: .
CDR3: CASSLEGASGGSEQFF
DNA: TGTGCTAGCAGCTTGGAGGGAGCTAGCGGGGGGTCGGAGCAGTTCTTC

V: TRBV4-1
D: .
J: TRBJ1-4
size: .
CDR3: CASSPLLTATNEKLFF
DNA: TGCGCCAGCAGCCCCCTACTTACGGCAACTAATGAAAAACTGTTTTTT

V: TRBV10-2
D: .
J: TRBJ1-1
size: .
CDR3: CASSEGGLNTEAFF
DNA: TGCGCCAGCAGTGAAGGCGGTTTGAACACTGAAGCTTTCTTT

V: TRBV3-1/TRBV3-2
D: .
J: TRBJ1-4
size: once
CDR3: CASSHFRISTNEKLFF
DNA: TGTGCCAGCAGCCATTTCCGGATCTCAACTAATGAAAAACTGTTTTTT

V: TRBV4-1
D: .
J: TRBJ2-3
size: .
CDR3: CASSPQAGPTDTQYF
DNA: TGCGCCAGCAGCCCTCAGGCGGGGCCCACAGATACGCAGTATTTT

V: TRBV7-8
D: .
J: TRBJ1-5
size: medium-sized
CDR3: CASSLPQQPQHF
DNA: TGTGCCAGCAGCTTACCGCAGCAGCCCCAGCATTTT

V: TRBV5-1
D: .
J: TRBJ2-2
size: .
CDR3: CASSFRTANTGELFF
DNA: TGCGCCAGCAGCTTTAGGACGGCGAACACCGGGGAGCTGTTTTTT

V: TRBV15
D: TRBD1
J: TRBJ1-5
size: once
CDR3: CATSSATTGTGGNQPQHF
DNA: TGTGCCACCAGCAGTGCTACAACCGGGACAGGGGGCAATCAGCCCCAGCATTTT

V: TRBV24-1
D: TRBD1
J: TRBJ1-2
size: few
CDR3: CATSAPDRGTGYTF
DNA: TGTGCCACCAGTGCCCCGGACAGGGGGACTGGCTACACCTTC